Below, 11 T cell receptor beta chains from the same sample are listed, as sequenced in a study of response to subunit inactivated influenza vaccine. Each CDR3 protein gets one entry after TCRdb re-called the RT-PCR reads with MiXCR. The data contain 600,000 to 850,000 distinct CDR3 sequences, 12% to 15% of them singletons. The specimen was PBMCs from blood, collected 14 to 15 days before vaccination. These TCRs come from a man between 50 and 59 years old who received an inactivated influenza vaccine.

The J gene is TRBJ1-5, the V gene TRBV7-2; D is possibly TRBD1 (6 bases). Deletions cut 3 bases from V and 4 bases from J, with 10 bases between. CDR1 is SGHTA and CDR2 is FQGNSA in the germline V gene. There are 14 residues in the CDR3. The DNA of the CDR3 is TGTGCCAGCAGCTTTTACAGGGAAAATCAGCCCCAGCATTTT. It codes for CASSFYRENQPQHF.

The V and J genes are TRBV6-1 and TRBJ2-7; TRBD1 aligns across 7 bases. This CDR3 comprises 15 residues. Trimming cost V 5 bases and J 1 base; bases outside gene matches: 8. Germline CDR1 MNHNS, CDR2 SASEGT. CDR3 residues: CASSKSRQGSYEQYF. CDR3 nucleotides: TGTGCCAGCAGTAAATCAAGACAGGGTTCCTACGAGCAGTACTTC.

Ten or more counts support this clonotype. The rearrangement links TRBV5-6 to TRBJ2-7; D call uncertain. The germline V gene encodes CDR1 SGHDT and CDR2 YYEEEE. The CDR3 consists of 14 residues. V lost 3 bases to trimming and J lost 2 bases, with 12 bases between them. CDR3: CASSYIDRTYEQYF. DNA of the CDR3: TGTGCCAGCAGCTATATCGACCGAACCTACGAGCAGTACTTC.

This clonotype turned up a few times. The rearrangement joins TRBV20-1 to TRBJ2-5, with 9 bases that match TRBD1. The J segment lost 5 bases and the V segment lost 5 bases, leaving 6 bases of the junction unmatched. The CDR3 extends over 13 amino acids. Germline CDR1 DFQATT, CDR2 SNEGSKA (reference sequence). DNA of the CDR3: TGCAGTGCTGGGGACAGGGTGGGGGAGACCCAGTACTTC. Amino acid sequence: CSAGDRVGETQYF.

Many counts were recorded for this clonotype. V gene TRBV2 combines with J gene TRBJ2-4; D remains ambiguous. Trimming cost V 2 bases and J 0 bases, with 11 bases left between them. Germline loops: CDR1 SNHLY, CDR2 FYNNEI. This CDR3 comprises 16 residues. CDR3 amino acids: CASSESAGLAKNIQYF. Here the CDR3 DNA reads TGTGCCAGCAGTGAAAGTGCTGGGTTAGCCAAAAACATTCAGTACTTC.

The chain couples TRBV15 to TRBJ1-5; D is unclear. V was cut by 0 bases and J by 4 bases, with 7 bases left in between. The CDR3 is 14 residues long. Germline CDR1 LNHNV, CDR2 YYDKDF (reference sequence). The CDR3 bases are TGTGCCACCAGCAGAGAAACAGCGAATCAGCCCCAGCATTTT. This encodes CATSRETANQPQHF.

The chain uses TRBV18 and TRBJ2-3; 14 nucleotides line up with TRBD2. The ends lost 6 bases at V and 2 bases at J; junction bases unmatched: 7. CDR3 length: 17 residues. Looked up from germline, CDR1 is KGHSH and CDR2 is LQKENI. CDR3 sequence: CASSPGLAGAHTDTQYF. The CDR3 DNA reads TGTGCCAGCTCGCCGGGACTAGCGGGGGCCCACACAGATACGCAGTATTTT.

V usage is TRBV7-9 and J usage is TRBJ2-2; D is possibly TRBD2 (6 bases). Trimming left V 7 bases short and J 4 bases short, with 13 bases between. In germline, CDR1 is SEHNR, CDR2 FQNEAQ (reference sequence). This CDR3 has 14 amino acids. CDR3 DNA sequence: TGTGCCAGCACCCCGGGACTGACCACCGGGGAGCTGTTTTTT. It is translated as CASTPGLTTGELFF.

This clonotype was detected many times. The chain joins TRBV7-8 to TRBJ1-2, with no clear D. Germline V gene data show CDR1 as SGHVS and CDR2 as FQNEAQ. V was cut by 0 bases and J by 8 bases, with 7 bases left in between. The length of the CDR3 is 12 residues. The CDR3: CASSLAGGGYTF. CDR3 coding DNA: TGTGCCAGCAGCTTAGCTGGAGGCGGCTACACCTTC.

The chain recombines TRBV28 with TRBJ2-4; D uncertain. Looked up from germline, CDR1 is MDHEN and CDR2 is SYDVKM. The CDR3 has 12 amino acids. Trimming left V 4 bases short and J 4 bases short, with 5 bases between. This CDR3 reads CASSSKKNIQYF. CDR3 DNA sequence: TGTGCCAGCAGTTCGAAGAAAAACATTCAGTACTTC.

The chain has TRBV5-6 and TRBJ2-7; 10 nucleotides align to TRBD1. The length of the CDR3 is 12 residues. From germline, CDR1 is SGHDT and CDR2 YYEEEE. Losses at the gene ends were 3 bases for V and 12 bases for J; bases not matched to a gene: 6. As DNA, the CDR3 is TGTGCCAGCAGCTCGGGGACAGGGGAACCGTACTTC. Protein: CASSSGTGEPYF.